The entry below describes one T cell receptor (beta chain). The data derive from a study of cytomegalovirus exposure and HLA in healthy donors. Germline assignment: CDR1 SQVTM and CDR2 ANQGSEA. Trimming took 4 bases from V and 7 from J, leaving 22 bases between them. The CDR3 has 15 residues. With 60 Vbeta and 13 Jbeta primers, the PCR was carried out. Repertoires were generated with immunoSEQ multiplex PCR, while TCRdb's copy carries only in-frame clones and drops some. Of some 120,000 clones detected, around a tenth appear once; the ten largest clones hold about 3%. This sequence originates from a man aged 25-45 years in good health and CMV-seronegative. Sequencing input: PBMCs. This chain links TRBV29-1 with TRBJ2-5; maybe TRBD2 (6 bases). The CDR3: CSVGTVDPLGGTQYF. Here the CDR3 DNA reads TGCAGCGTTGGGACTGTGGACCCCCTGGGGGGGACCCAGTACTTC.